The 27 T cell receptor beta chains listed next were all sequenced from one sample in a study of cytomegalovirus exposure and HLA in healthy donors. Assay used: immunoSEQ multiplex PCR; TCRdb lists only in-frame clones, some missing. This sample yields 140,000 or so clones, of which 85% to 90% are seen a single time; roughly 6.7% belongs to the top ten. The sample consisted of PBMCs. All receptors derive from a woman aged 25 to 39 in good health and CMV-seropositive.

CDR3 residues: CASSQVVVNTEAFF. The DNA for the CDR3 is TGCGCCAGCAGCCAAGTAGTGGTGAACACTGAAGCTTTCTTT. The V call is TRBV4-1, the J call TRBJ1-1; no clear D gene. The ends were cut back, 1 base at V and 0 bases at J, with 6 bases in the middle. This CDR3 has 14 amino acids. The germline gives CDR1 MGHRA, CDR2 YSYEKL.

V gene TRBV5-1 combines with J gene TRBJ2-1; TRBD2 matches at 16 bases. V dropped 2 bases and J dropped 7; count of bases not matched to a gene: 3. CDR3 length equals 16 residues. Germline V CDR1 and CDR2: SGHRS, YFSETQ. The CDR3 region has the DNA TGCGCCAGCAGCTTCGGGACTAGCGGGAGGGGGAATGAGCAGTTCTTC. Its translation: CASSFGTSGRGNEQFF.

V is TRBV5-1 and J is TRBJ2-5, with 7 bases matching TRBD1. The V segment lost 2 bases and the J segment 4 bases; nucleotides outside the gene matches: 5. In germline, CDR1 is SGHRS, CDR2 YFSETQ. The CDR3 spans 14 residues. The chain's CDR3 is CASSLGGRTETQYF. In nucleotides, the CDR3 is TGCGCCAGCAGCTTAGGGGGCCGAACAGAGACCCAGTACTTC.

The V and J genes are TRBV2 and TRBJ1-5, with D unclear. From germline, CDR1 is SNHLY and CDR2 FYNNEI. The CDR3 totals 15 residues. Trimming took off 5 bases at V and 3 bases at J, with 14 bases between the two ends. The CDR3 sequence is CASSPQRQYNQPQHF. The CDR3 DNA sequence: TGTGCCAGCAGTCCCCAGAGGCAGTACAATCAGCCCCAGCATTTT.

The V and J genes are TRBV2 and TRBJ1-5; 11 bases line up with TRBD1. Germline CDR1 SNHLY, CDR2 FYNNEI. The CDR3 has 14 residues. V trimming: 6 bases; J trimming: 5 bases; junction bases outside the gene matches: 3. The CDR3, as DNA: TGTGCCAGCAGCGGGACAGGGGGGGATCAGCCCCAGCATTTT. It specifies CASSGTGGDQPQHF. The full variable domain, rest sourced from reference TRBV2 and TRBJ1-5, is EPEVTQTPSHQVTQMGQEVILRCVPISNHLYFYWYRQILGQKVEFLVSFYNNEISEKSEIFDDQFSVERPDGSNFTLKIRSTKLEDSAMYFCASSGTGGDQPQHFGDGTRLSIL.

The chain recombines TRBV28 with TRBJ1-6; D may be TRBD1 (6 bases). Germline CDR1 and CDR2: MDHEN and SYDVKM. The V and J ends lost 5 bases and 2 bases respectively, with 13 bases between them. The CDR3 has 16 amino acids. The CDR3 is CASSQGFWAYNSPLHF. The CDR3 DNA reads TGTGCCAGCAGTCAGGGGTTTTGGGCCTATAATTCACCCCTCCACTTT.

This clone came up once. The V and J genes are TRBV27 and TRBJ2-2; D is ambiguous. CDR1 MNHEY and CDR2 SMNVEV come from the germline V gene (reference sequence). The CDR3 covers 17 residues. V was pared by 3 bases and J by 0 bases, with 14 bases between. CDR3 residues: CASSLLPGGPNTGELFF. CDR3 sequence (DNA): TGTGCCAGCAGTTTGTTGCCCGGCGGCCCGAACACCGGGGAGCTGTTTTTT.

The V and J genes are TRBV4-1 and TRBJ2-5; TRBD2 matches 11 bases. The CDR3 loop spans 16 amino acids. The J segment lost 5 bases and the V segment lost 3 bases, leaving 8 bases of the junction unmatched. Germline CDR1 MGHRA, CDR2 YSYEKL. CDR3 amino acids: CASSHRLAGLGETQYF. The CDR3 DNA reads TGCGCCAGCAGCCACAGACTAGCGGGGCTGGGTGAGACCCAGTACTTC.

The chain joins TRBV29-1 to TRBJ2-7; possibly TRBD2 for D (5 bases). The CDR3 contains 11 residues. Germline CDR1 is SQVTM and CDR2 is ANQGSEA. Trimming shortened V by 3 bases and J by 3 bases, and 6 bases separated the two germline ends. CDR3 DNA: TGCAGCGTTGAGAGGGACTACGAGCAGTACTTC. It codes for CSVERDYEQYF.

The CDR3 DNA follows: TGTGCCAGCTCACCGCGGGACAGGGCAACCGGGGAGCTGTTTTTT. Its protein product is CASSPRDRATGELFF. This chain uses TRBV18 with TRBJ2-2, with TRBD1 matching over 9 bases. Losses at the gene ends were 3 bases for V and 5 bases for J; bases not matched to a gene: 4. The CDR3 runs to 15 residues. Germline loops: CDR1 KGHSH, CDR2 LQKENI.

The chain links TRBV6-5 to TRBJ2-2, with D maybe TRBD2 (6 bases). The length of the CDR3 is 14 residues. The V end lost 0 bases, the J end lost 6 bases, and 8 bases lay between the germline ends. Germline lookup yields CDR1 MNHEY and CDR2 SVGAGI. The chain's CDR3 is CASSYSTGAGELFF. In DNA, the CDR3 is TGTGCCAGCAGTTACTCGACGGGGGCCGGGGAGCTGTTTTTT.

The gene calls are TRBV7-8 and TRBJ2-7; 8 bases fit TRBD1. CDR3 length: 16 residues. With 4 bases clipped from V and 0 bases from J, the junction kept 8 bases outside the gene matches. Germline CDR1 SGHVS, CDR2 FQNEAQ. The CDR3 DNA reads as TGTGCCAGCAGCTATCGGGGACAGGTCGACTCCTACGAGCAGTACTTC. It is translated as CASSYRGQVDSYEQYF.

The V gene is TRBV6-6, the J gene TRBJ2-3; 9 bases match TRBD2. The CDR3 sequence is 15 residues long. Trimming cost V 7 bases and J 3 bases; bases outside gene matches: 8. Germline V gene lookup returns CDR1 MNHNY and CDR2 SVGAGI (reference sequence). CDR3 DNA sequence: TGTGCCAGCACCCCGGCGGCGGGAGGGACAGATACGCAGTATTTT. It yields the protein CASTPAAGGTDTQYF.

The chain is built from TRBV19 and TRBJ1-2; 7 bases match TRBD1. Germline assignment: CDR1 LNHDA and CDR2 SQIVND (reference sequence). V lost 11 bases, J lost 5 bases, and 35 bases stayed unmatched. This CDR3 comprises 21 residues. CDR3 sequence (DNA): TGTGCCGCCAAGACCCGAGGGTCCTTACAGGGGCGCACTCTCCTCGGATATGGCTACACCTTC. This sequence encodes CAAKTRGSLQGRTLLGYGYTF. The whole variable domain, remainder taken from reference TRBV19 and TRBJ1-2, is DGGITQSPKYLFRKEGQNVTLSCEQNLNHDAMYWYRQDPGQGLRLIYYSQIVNDFQKGDIAEGYSVSREKKESFPLTVTSAQKNPTAFYLCAAKTRGSLQGRTLLGYGYTFGSGTRLTVV.

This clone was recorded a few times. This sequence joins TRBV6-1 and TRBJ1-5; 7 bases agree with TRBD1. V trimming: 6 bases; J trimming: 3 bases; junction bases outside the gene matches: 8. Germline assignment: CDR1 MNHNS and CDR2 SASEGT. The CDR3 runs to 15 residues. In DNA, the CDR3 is TGTGCCAGCAGGGGGGGACAGAGGAACAATCAGCCCCAGCATTTT. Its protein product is CASRGGQRNNQPQHF.

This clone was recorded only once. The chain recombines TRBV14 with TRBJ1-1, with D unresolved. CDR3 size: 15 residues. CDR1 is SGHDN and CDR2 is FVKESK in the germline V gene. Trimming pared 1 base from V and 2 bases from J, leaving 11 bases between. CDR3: CASSQVLGSNTEAFF. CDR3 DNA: TGTGCCAGCAGCCAAGTACTCGGTTCAAACACTGAAGCTTTCTTT.

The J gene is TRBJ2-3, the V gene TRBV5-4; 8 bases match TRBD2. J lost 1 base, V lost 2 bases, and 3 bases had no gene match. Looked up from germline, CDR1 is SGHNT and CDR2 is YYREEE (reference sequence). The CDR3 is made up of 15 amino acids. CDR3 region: CASSLAGARTDTQYF. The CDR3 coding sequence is TGTGCCAGCAGCTTAGCGGGGGCCCGCACAGATACGCAGTATTTT.

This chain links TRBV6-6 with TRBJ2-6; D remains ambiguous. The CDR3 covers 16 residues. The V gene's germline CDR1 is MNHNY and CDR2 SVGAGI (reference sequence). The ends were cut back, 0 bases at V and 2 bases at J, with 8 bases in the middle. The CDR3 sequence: CASSYSTIPGANVLTF. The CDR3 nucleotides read TGTGCCAGCAGTTACTCGACAATTCCTGGGGCCAACGTCCTGACTTTC.

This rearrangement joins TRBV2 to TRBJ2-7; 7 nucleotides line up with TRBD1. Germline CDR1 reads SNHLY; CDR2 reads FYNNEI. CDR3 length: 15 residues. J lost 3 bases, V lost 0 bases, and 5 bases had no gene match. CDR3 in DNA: TGTGCCAGCAGTGAAGCAGGGGGCCGTATCTACGAGCAGTACTTC. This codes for CASSEAGGRIYEQYF.

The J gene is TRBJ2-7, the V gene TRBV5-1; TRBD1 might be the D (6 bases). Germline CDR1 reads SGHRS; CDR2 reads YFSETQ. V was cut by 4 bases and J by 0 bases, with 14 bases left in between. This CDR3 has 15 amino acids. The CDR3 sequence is CASSPGQPNSYEQYF. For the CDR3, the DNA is TGCGCCAGCAGCCCGGGACAACCCAACTCCTACGAGCAGTACTTC.

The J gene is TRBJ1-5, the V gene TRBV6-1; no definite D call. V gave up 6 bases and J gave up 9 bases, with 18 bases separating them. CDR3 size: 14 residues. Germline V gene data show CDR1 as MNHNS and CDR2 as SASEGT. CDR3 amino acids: CASSDTISSPPQHF. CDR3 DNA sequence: TGTGCCAGCAGCGACACGATAAGTAGTCCGCCCCAGCATTTT.

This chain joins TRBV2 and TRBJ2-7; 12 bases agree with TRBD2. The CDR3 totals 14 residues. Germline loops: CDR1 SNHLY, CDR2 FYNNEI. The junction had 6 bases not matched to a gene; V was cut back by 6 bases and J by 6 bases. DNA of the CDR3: TGTGCCAGCAGCCAACTAGCGGGGGGTTTCGAGCAGTACTTC. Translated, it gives CASSQLAGGFEQYF.

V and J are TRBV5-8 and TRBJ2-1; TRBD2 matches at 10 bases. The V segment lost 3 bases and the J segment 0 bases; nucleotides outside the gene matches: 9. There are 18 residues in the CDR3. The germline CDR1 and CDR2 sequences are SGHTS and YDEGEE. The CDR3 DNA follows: TGTGCCAGCAGCTCGGAAGGGACTAGCGACCGCTCCTACAATGAGCAGTTCTTC. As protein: CASSSEGTSDRSYNEQFF.

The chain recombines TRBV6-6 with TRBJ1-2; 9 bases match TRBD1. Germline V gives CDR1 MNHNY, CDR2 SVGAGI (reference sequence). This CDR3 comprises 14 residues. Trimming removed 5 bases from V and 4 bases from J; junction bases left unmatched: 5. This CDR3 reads CASSPWTGAYGYTF. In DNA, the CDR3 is TGTGCCAGCAGTCCCTGGACAGGGGCCTATGGCTACACCTTC.

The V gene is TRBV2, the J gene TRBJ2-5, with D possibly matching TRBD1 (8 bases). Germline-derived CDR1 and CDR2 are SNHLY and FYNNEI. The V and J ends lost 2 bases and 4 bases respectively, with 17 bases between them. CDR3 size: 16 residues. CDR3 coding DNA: TGTGCCAGCAGTGAAAGGACAGGGAGGGTAAGAGAGACCCAGTACTTC. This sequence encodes CASSERTGRVRETQYF. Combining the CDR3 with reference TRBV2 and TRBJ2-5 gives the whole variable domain EPEVTQTPSHQVTQMGQEVILRCVPISNHLYFYWYRQILGQKVEFLVSFYNNEISEKSEIFDDQFSVERPDGSNFTLKIRSTKLEDSAMYFCASSERTGRVRETQYFGPGTRLLVL.

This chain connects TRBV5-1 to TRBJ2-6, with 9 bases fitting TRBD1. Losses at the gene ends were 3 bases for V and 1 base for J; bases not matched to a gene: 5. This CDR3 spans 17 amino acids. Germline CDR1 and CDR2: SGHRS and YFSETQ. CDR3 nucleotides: TGCGCCAGCAGCTCCGGGACAGGGACATCTGGGGCCAACGTCCTGACTTTC. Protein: CASSSGTGTSGANVLTF.

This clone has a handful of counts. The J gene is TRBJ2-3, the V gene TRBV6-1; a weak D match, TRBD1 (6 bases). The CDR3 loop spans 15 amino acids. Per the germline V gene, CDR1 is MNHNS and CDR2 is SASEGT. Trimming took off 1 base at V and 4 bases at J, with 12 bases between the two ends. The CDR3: CASSEDSGEPDTQYF. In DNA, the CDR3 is TGTGCCAGCAGTGAAGATTCAGGGGAGCCAGATACGCAGTATTTT.